This TCR beta chain was identified in a study of radiotherapy plus CTLA-4 blockade in lung cancer. The germline V gene has CDR1 MNHEY and CDR2 SVGAGI. The CDR3 loop spans 16 amino acids. V shed 0 bases and J 5 bases; nucleotides not matched to a gene: 6. As concerns this clone: Its matching antigen is unknown.

Findings and caveats of the study: Radiotherapy plus ipilimumab was followed by expansion in blood of tumor-derived TCR clones.

Sequencing used immunoSEQ multiplex PCR; TCRdb keeps in-frame clones, though not all of them. The data contain about 48,000 clones, 80% to 90% of them seen just once; the ten biggest clones take up around 17%. Participants had chemo-refractory metastatic non-small-cell lung cancer and were treated with focal radiation plus ipilimumab CTLA-4 blockade. Sequencing used peripheral blood, obtained from a patient treated with radiotherapy plus ipilimumab. V is TRBV6-5 and J is TRBJ2-7; 11 nucleotides match TRBD1. This clonotype was sampled from a human donor with non-small cell lung cancer that progressed on radiotherapy plus ipilimumab. Some clones in this sample may be carry-over from other donors' samples. CDR3 DNA: TGTGCCAGCAGTTACTCAGGGACAGGGGGTGTTAACGAGCAGTACTTC. Its protein is CASSYSGTGGVNEQYF.